This passage covers 21 T cell receptor beta chains from one sample sequenced in a study of regulatory T cells in long-lasting Graves disease. Time point: newly diagnosed GD, antithyroid drugs for less than 3 months. PBMCs provided the RNA from which the TCR library was made. The authors built TCR beta libraries using iRepertoire HTBI primers and Arm-PCR of CDR3 regions. One entry per CDR3 protein results from TCRdb running MiXCR on the multiplex PCR reads. The sample records more than 350,000 distinct CDR3 sequences, 14% to 15% being singletons. Separately, the same data were catalogued under a study of T cells in Graves' hyperthyroidism and ophthalmopathy.

Sequencing was performed on peripheral blood mononuclear cells (PBMCs), taken at new diagnosis, from a patient treated with antithyroid drugs. All receptors come from a woman aged 25-40 years with Graves disease.

This chain joins TRBV27 and TRBJ2-7, with 8 bases identical to TRBD1. Per the germline V gene, CDR1 is MNHEY and CDR2 is SMNVEV (reference sequence). There are 15 residues in the CDR3. Germline trimming cut 5 bases from V and 4 bases from J; bases unmatched to any gene: 10. The CDR3 DNA reads as TGTGCCAGCAGTGTCGGGACAGGTTATAGGTACGAGCAGTACTTC. Translating it yields CASSVGTGYRYEQYF.

With regard to this clonotype: A far larger clone is off by one base, so a read error is likely. The chain has TRBV28 and TRBJ2-5; 13 bases fit TRBD2. V trimming: 6 bases; J trimming: 11 bases; junction bases outside the gene matches: 15. This CDR3 region has 16 residues. The germline V gene has CDR1 MDHEN and CDR2 SYDVKM. The CDR3 here is CASRPTSGRAGSVQYF. In DNA form, the CDR3 reads TGTGCCAGCAGACCCACTAGCGGGAGGGCGGGTTCGGTGCAGTACTTC.

This clonotype was recorded many times. The rearrangement joins TRBV11-3 to TRBJ2-1; 8 bases line up with TRBD1. This CDR3 has 15 amino acids. CDR1 and CDR2 (germline): SGHNT, YENEEA. The junction had 5 bases not matched to a gene; V was cut back by 3 bases and J by 4 bases. Written as DNA, the CDR3 is TGTGCCAGCAGCTTTAGGGGACAGGAATACAATGAGCAGTTCTTC. Protein: CASSFRGQEYNEQFF.

This clonotype was counted many times. The chain carries TRBV2 and TRBJ2-7; D is unresolved. The CDR3 spans 13 residues. Trimming left V 4 bases short and J 2 bases short, with 9 bases between. Germline V gives CDR1 SNHLY, CDR2 FYNNEI. The CDR3 region is CASSVSDPYEQYF. The CDR3 nucleotides read TGTGCCAGCAGTGTGTCAGATCCCTACGAGCAGTACTTC.

This clonotype was counted ten times or more. J is TRBJ1-1 and V is TRBV5-6, with TRBD1 as a possible D gene (6 bases). The CDR3 is 15 amino acids. V lost 4 bases and J lost 4, with 17 bases in between. Per germline, CDR1 SGHDT and CDR2 YYEEEE. CDR3 sequence: CASSAGGGWGTEAFF. The DNA for the CDR3 is TGTGCCAGCAGCGCTGGGGGGGGCTGGGGCACTGAAGCTTTCTTT.

There are many counts of this clonotype. The chain carries TRBV12-3 or TRBV12-4 and TRBJ2-2; D gene ambiguous. CDR3 size: 15 residues. V lost 5 bases and J 4 bases, leaving 14 bases between the germline ends. CDR3: CASSQVLGSTGELFF. DNA of the CDR3: TGTGCCAGCAGTCAGGTCCTAGGGTCCACCGGGGAGCTGTTTTTT.

This clonotype was counted many times. The chain combines TRBV12-3 or TRBV12-4 with TRBJ2-6; D ambiguous. CDR3 size: 16 residues. Between the trimmed V and J ends, which lost 6 bases and 2 bases, there was a span of 14 bases. In DNA, the CDR3 is TGTGCCAGCAGAGGTAGTGGGGTCCCTGGGGCCAACGTCCTGACTTTC. Protein sequence: CASRGSGVPGANVLTF.

The chain links TRBV9 to TRBJ2-1; D assignment may be TRBD1 or TRBD2 (5 bases each). Germline V gives CDR1 SGDLS, CDR2 YYNGEE. The CDR3 is 15 amino acids. The V end was cut by 0 bases, the J end by 7 bases, with 14 bases between. The CDR3 here is CASSVEGGGRNEQFF. The CDR3 DNA reads as TGTGCCAGCAGCGTAGAGGGTGGGGGACGGAATGAGCAGTTCTTC.

This clonotype was found many times. The chain carries TRBV11-1 and TRBJ2-1, with D perhaps matching TRBD1 (5 bases). The V gene's germline CDR1 is SGHAT and CDR2 FQDESV (reference sequence). The CDR3 runs to 16 residues. The ends were cut back, 2 bases at V and 6 bases at J, with 17 bases in the middle. The CDR3 sequence is CASSLNPPTVGNEQFF. The CDR3 DNA reads TGTGCCAGCAGCTTAAACCCTCCGACAGTCGGCAATGAGCAGTTCTTC.

This clonotype occurred a few times. V gene TRBV6-1 combines with J gene TRBJ1-2; perhaps TRBD1 as D (5 bases). The CDR3 covers 12 residues. Trimming left V 7 bases short and J 4 bases short, with 10 bases between. CDR1 is MNHNS, CDR2 SASEGT, per germline. This CDR3 reads CASKGRFYGYTF. The CDR3 coding sequence is TGTGCCAGCAAGGGACGGTTCTATGGCTACACCTTC.

This clonotype was recorded many times. This chain joins TRBV28 and TRBJ1-1, with TRBD1 identical over 10 bases. The CDR3 contains 13 residues. Germline V gives CDR1 MDHEN, CDR2 SYDVKM. J gave up 9 bases and V 6 bases, and 7 bases lay outside the gene matches. The DNA for the CDR3 is TGTGCCAGCAGACCTGGGACAGGGGTCCAAGCTTTCTTT. It translates to CASRPGTGVQAFF.

The chain recombines TRBV9 with TRBJ1-6; D possibly corresponds to TRBD1 (5 bases). Trimming left V 4 bases short and J 8 bases short, with 16 bases between. CDR1 and CDR2 (germline): SGDLS, YYNGEE. This CDR3 spans 15 amino acids. CDR3 protein: CASSPVGVWDSPLHF. CDR3 DNA: TGTGCCAGCAGCCCTGTGGGGGTCTGGGATTCACCCCTCCACTTT.

V is TRBV4-1 and J is TRBJ2-1; 11 nucleotides align to TRBD2. The CDR3 has 20 amino acids. J gave up 5 bases and V 1 base, and 16 bases lay outside the gene matches. Germline V gene data show CDR1 as MGHRA and CDR2 as YSYEKL. This CDR3 is CASSQVSGRGLAAQDNEQFF. CDR3 sequence (DNA): TGCGCCAGCAGCCAAGTCTCCGGCCGGGGACTAGCGGCCCAGGACAATGAGCAGTTCTTC.

The sample holds many counts of this clonotype. V usage is TRBV28 and J usage is TRBJ2-5; weak D call: TRBD2 (5 bases). The V end was cut by 5 bases, the J end by 1 base, with 14 bases between. CDR3 length: 15 amino acids. Germline V CDR1 and CDR2: MDHEN, SYDVKM. CDR3 loop: CASSPLLRVQETQYF. CDR3 nucleotide sequence: TGTGCCAGCAGTCCCCTTTTGCGGGTCCAAGAGACCCAGTACTTC.

Of note for this clonotype: One end of the junction does not line up with germline, which may come from a read error. The CDR3 is CASSEVQGARLGTGGLFF. The CDR3 DNA sequence: TGCGCCAGCAGTGAAGTACAGGGGGCTCGTCTTGGCACCGGGGGGCTGTTTTTT. The genes are TRBV10-1 and TRBJ2-2; TRBD1 aligns across 9 bases. Germline assignment: CDR1 WNHNN and CDR2 SYGVQD (reference sequence). The CDR3 consists of 18 residues.

This clonotype turned up a few times. This chain joins TRBV24-1 and TRBJ2-1, with D possibly TRBD1 on 5 matching bases. Germline loops: CDR1 KGHDR, CDR2 SFDVKD. V was shortened by 3 bases and J by 6 bases, with 17 bases between the two germline ends. The CDR3 spans 16 residues. In DNA form, the CDR3 reads TGTGCCACCAGTGATCCCTACAGGATTGGAAGCAATGAGCAGTTCTTC. Translating gives CATSDPYRIGSNEQFF.

This clonotype was seen ten or more times. The chain joins TRBV3-1 to TRBJ1-2, with a weak D call TRBD1 (5 bases). Deletions cut 1 base from V and 6 bases from J, with 12 bases between. The CDR3 extends over 14 amino acids. The germline V gene has CDR1 LGHDT and CDR2 YNNKEL (reference sequence). CDR3 in amino acids: CASSQAVRVDGYTF. CDR3 coding DNA: TGTGCCAGCAGCCAAGCGGTCAGGGTTGATGGCTACACCTTC.

This clonotype turned up a few times. The chain joins TRBV4-1 to TRBJ1-5; D unresolved. V was clipped by 0 bases and J by 0 bases, with 9 bases between them. The germline V gene has CDR1 MGHRA and CDR2 YSYEKL. The CDR3 is 16 amino acids. CDR3: CASSQDGRYSNQPQHF. The CDR3 DNA sequence: TGCGCCAGCAGCCAAGATGGCAGGTATAGCAATCAGCCCCAGCATTTT.

The chain couples TRBV12-3 or TRBV12-4 to TRBJ1-2, with TRBD1 as a possible D gene (5 bases). Trimming removed 5 bases at V and 4 bases at J, with 14 bases between. CDR3 length equals 14 residues. For the CDR3, the DNA is TGTGCCAGCAGTGGGAATTTGGGACCCTATGGCTACACCTTC. As protein: CASSGNLGPYGYTF.

This clonotype showed up many times. The CDR3 nucleotides read TGTGCCAGCAGCCAAGACAGGGTCAGTGAAAAACTGTTTTTT. It translates to CASSQDRVSEKLFF. The chain carries TRBV12-3 or TRBV12-4 and TRBJ1-4; 7 bases map to TRBD1. V lost 6 bases to trimming and J lost 7 bases; unmatched junction nucleotides: 8. This CDR3 spans 14 amino acids.

The J gene is TRBJ2-1, the V gene TRBV6-2 or TRBV6-3; the match to TRBD2 covers 7 bases. V lost 6 bases, J lost 0 bases, and 14 bases stayed unmatched. Germline V gives CDR1 MNHEY, CDR2 SVGEGT. The CDR3 has 18 amino acids. The CDR3 sequence: CASRVGILARSSYNEQFF. The CDR3 nucleotides read TGTGCCAGCAGAGTCGGGATACTAGCGCGGAGCTCCTACAATGAGCAGTTCTTC.